This TCR beta chain was identified in a study of T cell changes during pregnancy in multiple sclerosis. With V trimmed by 5 bases and J by 4 bases, 8 bases remained unmatched. The CDR3 contains 16 residues. The germline CDR1 and CDR2 sequences are LNHDA and SQIVND (reference sequence). The table came from immunoSEQ multiplex PCR; TCRdb's copy has only in-frame clones and leaves some out. Of roughly 66,000 clones listed, approximately 90% are singletons. V usage is TRBV19 and J usage is TRBJ1-2; 12 bases are shared with TRBD1. This TCR was recovered from a female donor with multiple sclerosis, enrolled in a pregnancy study. The source material was peripheral blood, sampled in the first trimester of pregnancy. The CDR3 bases are TGTGCCAGTAGTCCACGGGACAGGGGGCGAGGCTATGGCTACACCTTC. This translates into CASSPRDRGRGYGYTF.